This passage covers 14 T cell receptor beta chains from one sample sequenced in a study of T cells in Graves' hyperthyroidism and ophthalmopathy. Template material for amplifying TCR beta CDR3 regions consisted of RNA transcripts. HTBI primers were the set used in a first-round RT-PCR of the TCR CDR3. Using its own MiXCR run on the multiplex PCR reads, TCRdb lists one record per CDR3 protein. This table has fewer than 250,000 distinct CDR3 sequences, approximately 25% appearing once. Sequenced input: blood. The receptors here all came from a woman aged 40 to 50 with Graves' ophthalmopathy.

Many counts were recorded for this clonotype. This rearrangement joins TRBV10-3 to TRBJ2-7; D is uncertain. The length of the CDR3 is 14 residues. Trimming removed 0 bases at V and 2 bases at J, with 8 bases between. Germline V gene data show CDR1 as ENHRY and CDR2 as SYGVKD. CDR3 DNA sequence: TGTGCCATCAGTGAGTCGGCTCGCACCTACGAGCAGTACTTC. Amino acids: CAISESARTYEQYF.

The chain employs TRBV6-1 and TRBJ2-7; D remains ambiguous. The V and J ends lost 6 bases and 9 bases respectively, with 15 bases between them. Germline loops: CDR1 MNHNS, CDR2 SASEGT. CDR3 length: 12 residues. In nucleotides, the CDR3 is TGTGCCAGCAGCCAGCTTGGGCTGGGGCAGTACTTC. Amino acid sequence: CASSQLGLGQYF.

This clonotype was detected many times. This rearrangement joins TRBV6-1 to TRBJ1-5; maybe TRBD1 (6 bases). Trimming shortened V by 0 bases and J by 7 bases, and 13 bases separated the two germline ends. The germline V gene encodes CDR1 MNHNS and CDR2 SASEGT. CDR3 length: 15 amino acids. In nucleotides, the CDR3 is TGTGCCAGCAGTGAAGCGACGGGGGCCGGACAGCCCCAGCATTTT. Residues: CASSEATGAGQPQHF.

This clonotype was seen more than once but under ten times. The chain employs TRBV19 and TRBJ1-1, with 7 bases aligning to TRBD1. The length of the CDR3 is 13 residues. The germline V gene has CDR1 LNHDA and CDR2 SQIVND (reference sequence). Trimming at V came to 7 bases and at J to 5 bases, leaving 7 bases not matched to a gene. The CDR3 DNA reads as TGTGCCAGTATGGAGACAGGGTGGACTGAAGCTTTCTTT. It is translated as CASMETGWTEAFF.

At least ten counts were recorded for this clonotype. The V and J genes are TRBV20-1 and TRBJ2-7; D gene uncertain. The germline V gene has CDR1 DFQATT and CDR2 SNEGSKA (reference sequence). The CDR3 runs 12 residues. This CDR3 is CATPNPTYEQYF. The CDR3 coding sequence is TGCGCTACACCGAACCCAACCTACGAGCAGTACTTC.

The table lists this clonotype with many counts. The CDR3 reads CAWCAGARETEAFF. Here the CDR3 DNA reads TGTGCCTGGTGTGCGGGGGCGCGCGAGACTGAAGCTTTCTTT. This sequence joins TRBV30 and TRBJ1-1, with D perhaps matching TRBD1 (6 bases). Germline V gene sequence: CDR1 GTSNPN, CDR2 SVGIG (reference sequence). This CDR3 contains 14 residues. V shed 5 bases and J shed 5 bases, with 18 bases lying between them.

The rearrangement links TRBV5-4 to TRBJ1-3, with D unresolved. The germline V gene encodes CDR1 SGHNT and CDR2 YYREEE (reference sequence). With 0 bases removed from V and 0 bases from J, the gap between germline ends came to 16 bases. The CDR3 runs to 18 residues. Here the CDR3 reads CASSLGPPRASSGNTIYF. CDR3 bases: TGTGCCAGCAGCTTGGGCCCCCCTCGGGCCAGCTCTGGAAACACCATATATTTT.

This clonotype was counted ten times or more. This could be a read error, since a much larger clone is one nucleotide away. The J gene is TRBJ1-1, the V gene TRBV7-3; weak D call: TRBD1 (5 bases). CDR3 length: 13 amino acids. Per the germline V gene, CDR1 is SGHTA and CDR2 is FQGTGA. The CDR3 region has the DNA TGTGCCAGCAGTCTGGGGACGAACACTGAAGCTTCCTTT. Translating it yields CASSLGTNTEASF.

The V call is TRBV7-2, the J call TRBJ2-5; 10 positions match TRBD1. CDR1 is SGHTA, CDR2 FQGNSA, per germline. The CDR3 loop spans 15 amino acids. J was trimmed by 7 bases and V by 7 bases; bases with no gene match: 12. The CDR3 coding sequence is TGTGCCAGCAAGCTTGGGACAGGGGACGTTGCGACCCAGTACTTC. Protein: CASKLGTGDVATQYF.

This clonotype was recorded many times. The V and J genes are TRBV20-1 and TRBJ2-5; 10 bases are a match to TRBD2. This CDR3 comprises 15 residues. Germline V gene data show CDR1 as DFQATT and CDR2 as SNEGSKA (reference sequence). The trim removed 0 bases at V and 3 bases at J, leaving 4 bases unmatched. Written as DNA, the CDR3 is TGCAGTGCTAGAGAGCCAGCGGGAGGGAAAGAGACCCAGTACTTC. It is translated as CSAREPAGGKETQYF.

The chain carries TRBV28 and TRBJ1-2, with D possibly being TRBD1 (6 bases). Trimming cost V 10 bases and J 0 bases, with 18 bases left between them. The CDR3 is 15 amino acids. Per the germline V gene, CDR1 is MDHEN and CDR2 is SYDVKM. The CDR3 DNA reads TGTGCCACCCACGGGGGGGCTAGAGCTAACTATGGCTACACCTTC. Translation gives CATHGGARANYGYTF.

This clonotype occurred many times. The CDR3 DNA reads as TGTGCCAGCAGCTCTGAGGGGGTATCTTCTGGAAACACCATATATTTT. Residues: CASSSEGVSSGNTIYF. V usage is TRBV6-5 and J usage is TRBJ1-3; the D gene is possibly TRBD1 (6 bases). The CDR3 extends over 16 amino acids. Trimming cost V 6 bases and J 1 base, with 16 bases left between them. CDR1 is MNHEY, CDR2 SVGAGI, per germline.

This clonotype has ten or more counts. V gene TRBV6-1 combines with J gene TRBJ2-7; D gene ambiguous. With 3 bases removed from V and 6 bases from J, the gap between germline ends came to 12 bases. The CDR3 totals 13 residues. CDR1 and CDR2 (germline): MNHNS, SASEGT. DNA for the CDR3: TGTGCCAGCAGTGAGTTCAGATTTCGCGAGCAGTACTTC. Encoded protein: CASSEFRFREQYF.

This clonotype was observed at least ten times. The chain has TRBV9 and TRBJ2-7; 10 bases are shared with TRBD2. V lost 4 bases and J lost 4; bases outside the gene matches: 8. CDR1 is SGDLS and CDR2 is YYNGEE in the germline V gene. The CDR3 totals 15 residues. CDR3 sequence (DNA): TGTGCCAGCAGCCTCGGACTAGCGGAATCTTACGAGCAGTACTTC. Amino acid sequence: CASSLGLAESYEQYF. The whole variable domain, remainder taken from reference TRBV9 and TRBJ2-7, is DSGVTQTPKHLITATGQRVTLRCSPRSGDLSVYWYQQSLDQGLQFLIQYYNGEERAKGNILERFSAQQFPDLHSELNLSSLELGDSALYFCASSLGLAESYEQYFGPGTRLTVT.